This passage covers 8 T cell receptor beta chains from one sample sequenced in a study of identical twins. TCRdb analysed the 5' RACE reads with MiXCR anew, one entry per CDR3 protein. The data hold roughly 1,500,000 distinct CDR3 sequences, with less than 40% observed a single time. The sequencing input was cord blood. The source of these receptors is a newborn girl in good health.

This chain uses TRBV7-9 with TRBJ2-3, with 7 positions matching TRBD2. Per germline, CDR1 SEHNR and CDR2 FQNEAQ (reference sequence). J gave up 3 bases and V 3 bases, and 3 bases lay outside the gene matches. This CDR3 has 14 amino acids. DNA of the CDR3: TGTGCCAGCAGCTTGCGGGAGATAACAGATACGCAGTATTTT. Protein product: CASSLREITDTQYF. Full variable domain (outside the CDR3, taken from reference TRBV7-9 and TRBJ2-3): DTGVSQNPRHKITKRGQNVTFRCDPISEHNRLYWYRQTLGQGPEFLTYFQNEAQLEKSRLLSDRFSAERPKGSFSTLEIQRTEQGDSAMYLCASSLREITDTQYFGPGTRLTVL.

The chain uses TRBV10-3 and TRBJ2-5; D might be TRBD2 (5 bases). Looked up from germline, CDR1 is ENHRY and CDR2 is SYGVKD. V lost 6 bases to trimming and J lost 5 bases, with 16 bases between them. The CDR3 has 14 amino acids. The CDR3 DNA reads TGTGCCATCAGGGCAAAAAACGCGGGTGAGACCCAGTACTTC. It translates to CAIRAKNAGETQYF.

This clonotype was found many times. This chain links TRBV28 with TRBJ2-1, with TRBD2 matching over 9 bases. After removal of 3 bases from V and 8 bases from J, the junction contained 11 bases not matched to a gene. From germline, CDR1 is MDHEN and CDR2 SYDVKM. This CDR3 comprises 16 residues. CDR3 sequence reads: CASSFSRLAGIDEQFF. CDR3 coding DNA: TGTGCCAGCAGTTTTAGTCGCCTAGCGGGAATCGATGAGCAGTTCTTC. The full variable domain, with the rest looked up from reference TRBV28 and TRBJ2-1, is DVKVTQSSRYLVKRTGEKVFLECVQDMDHENMFWYRQDPGLGLRLIYFSYDVKMKEKGDIPEGYSVSREKKERFSLILESASTNQTSMYLCASSFSRLAGIDEQFFGPGTRLTVL.

As regards this clonotype: At one end the junction does not follow the germline gene, possibly because of a read error. The chain links TRBV19 to TRBJ2-7; a weak D match, TRBD1 (5 bases). The CDR3 is made up of 18 amino acids. The germline V gene encodes CDR1 LNHDA and CDR2 SQIVND (reference sequence). CDR3 in DNA: TGTGCCAGTAGTATCGGTTACCCCAGGGCGTTGGTCTCCTATGAGCAGTACTTC. It encodes CASSIGYPRALVSYEQYF.

This clonotype has a single count. The chain links TRBV20-1 to TRBJ2-5; TRBD1 or TRBD2 may be the D gene (5 bases each). The V and J ends lost 1 base and 11 bases respectively, with 23 bases between them. CDR3 length: 15 amino acids. The germline gives CDR1 DFQATT, CDR2 SNEGSKA (reference sequence). In nucleotides, the CDR3 is TGCAGTGCTAGAGGGAACCGGGACCGCTACAATGAGCAGTACTTC. It codes for CSARGNRDRYNEQYF.

The genes are TRBV6-6 and TRBJ2-7, with D maybe TRBD1 (6 bases). Looked up from germline, CDR1 is MNHNY and CDR2 is SVGAGI (reference sequence). The ends were cut back, 7 bases at V and 0 bases at J, with 19 bases in the middle. The length of the CDR3 is 16 residues. In DNA, the CDR3 is TGTGCCAGCACCACTACGAGGCAGGGGATCTCCTACGAGCAGTACTTC. This translates into CASTTTRQGISYEQYF.

This chain links TRBV27 with TRBJ2-2, with a possible D match to TRBD1 (5 bases). V was shortened by 4 bases and J by 0 bases, with 9 bases between the two germline ends. The CDR3 length is 15 residues. The germline V gene has CDR1 MNHEY and CDR2 SMNVEV (reference sequence). The CDR3 region is CASSSRVPNTGELFF. CDR3 coding DNA: TGTGCCAGCAGTTCCAGGGTACCGAACACCGGGGAGCTGTTTTTT.

CDR3 loop: CASHRQVQETQYF. The DNA of the CDR3 is TGTGCCAGCCACCGACAGGTCCAAGAGACCCAGTACTTC. The V gene is TRBV2, the J gene TRBJ2-5; perhaps TRBD1 as D (6 bases). The germline V gene has CDR1 SNHLY and CDR2 FYNNEI. This CDR3 has 13 residues. V gave up 8 bases and J gave up 1 base, with 11 bases separating them.